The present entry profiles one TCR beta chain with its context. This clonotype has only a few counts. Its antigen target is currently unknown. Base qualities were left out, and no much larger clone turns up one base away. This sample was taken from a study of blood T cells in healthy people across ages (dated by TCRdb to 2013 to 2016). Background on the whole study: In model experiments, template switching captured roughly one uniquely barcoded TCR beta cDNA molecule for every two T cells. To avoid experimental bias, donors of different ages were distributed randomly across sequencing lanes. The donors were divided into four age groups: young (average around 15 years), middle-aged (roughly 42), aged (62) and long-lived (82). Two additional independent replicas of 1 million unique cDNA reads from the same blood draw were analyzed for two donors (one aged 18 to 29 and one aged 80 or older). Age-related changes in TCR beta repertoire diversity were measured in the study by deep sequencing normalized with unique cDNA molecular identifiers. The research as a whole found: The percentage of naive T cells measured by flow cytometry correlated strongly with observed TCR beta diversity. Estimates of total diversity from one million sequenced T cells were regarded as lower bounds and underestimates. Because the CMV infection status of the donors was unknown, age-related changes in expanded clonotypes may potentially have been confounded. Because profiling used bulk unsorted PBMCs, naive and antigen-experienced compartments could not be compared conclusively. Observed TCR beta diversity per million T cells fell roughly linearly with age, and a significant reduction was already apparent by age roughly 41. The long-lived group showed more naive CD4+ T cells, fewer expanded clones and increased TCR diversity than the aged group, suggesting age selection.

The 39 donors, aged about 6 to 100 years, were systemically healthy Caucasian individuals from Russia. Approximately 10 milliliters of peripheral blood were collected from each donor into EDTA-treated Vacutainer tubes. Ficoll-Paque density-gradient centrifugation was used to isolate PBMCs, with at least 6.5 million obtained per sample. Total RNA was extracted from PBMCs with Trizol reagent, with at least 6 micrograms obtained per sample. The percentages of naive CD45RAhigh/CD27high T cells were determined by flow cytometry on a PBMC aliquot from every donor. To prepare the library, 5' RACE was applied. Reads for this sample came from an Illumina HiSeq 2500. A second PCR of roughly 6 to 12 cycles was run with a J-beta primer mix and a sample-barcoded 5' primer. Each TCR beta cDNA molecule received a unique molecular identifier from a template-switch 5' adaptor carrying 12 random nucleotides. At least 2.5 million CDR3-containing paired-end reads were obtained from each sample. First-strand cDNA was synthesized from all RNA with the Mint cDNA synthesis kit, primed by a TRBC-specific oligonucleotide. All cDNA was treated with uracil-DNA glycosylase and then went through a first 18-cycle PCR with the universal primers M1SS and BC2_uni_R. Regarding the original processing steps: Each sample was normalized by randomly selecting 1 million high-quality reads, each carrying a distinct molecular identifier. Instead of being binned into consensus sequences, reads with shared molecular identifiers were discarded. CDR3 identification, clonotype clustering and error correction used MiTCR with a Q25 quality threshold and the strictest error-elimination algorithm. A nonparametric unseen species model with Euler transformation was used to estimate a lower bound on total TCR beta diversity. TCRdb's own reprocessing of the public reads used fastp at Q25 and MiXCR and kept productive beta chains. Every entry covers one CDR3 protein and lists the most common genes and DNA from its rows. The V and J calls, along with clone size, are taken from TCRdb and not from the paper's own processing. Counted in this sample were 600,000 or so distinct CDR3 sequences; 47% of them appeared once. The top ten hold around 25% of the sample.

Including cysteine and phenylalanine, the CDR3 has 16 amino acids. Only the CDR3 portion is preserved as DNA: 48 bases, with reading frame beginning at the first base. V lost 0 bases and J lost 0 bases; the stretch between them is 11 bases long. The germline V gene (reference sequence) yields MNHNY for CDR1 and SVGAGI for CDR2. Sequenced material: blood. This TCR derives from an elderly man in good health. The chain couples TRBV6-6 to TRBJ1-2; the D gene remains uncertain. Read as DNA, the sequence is TGTGCCAGCAGTTACTCGACGTCCTTAGCTAACTATGGCTACACCTTC. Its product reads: CASSYSTSLANYGYTF.